The rows below give T cell receptor beta chains drawn from one sample of a study of shared T cell receptors in the human thymus. Profiling relied on immunoSEQ multiplex PCR, and the TCRdb table lists in-frame clones only, not all of them. Of approximately 580,000 clones in the sample, 70% to 80% were seen once. A further study also used this sample, focusing on human thymus T cells.

Specimen: thymocytes. The receptors come from a boy less than two years old with a congenital heart defect. Both conserved end residues are trimmed from each CDR3. D genes are given only for firm matches.

d_call: TRBD2
j_call: TRBJ2-3
v_call: TRBV5-1
cdr3_aa: ASSLKTSGDTDTQY

d_call: .
j_call: TRBJ1-4
v_call: TRBV5-3
cdr3_aa: ARSLRGTSSEKLF

d_call: .
j_call: TRBJ1-4
v_call: TRBV7-9
cdr3_aa: ASSLGQPATNEKLF

d_call: TRBD2
j_call: TRBJ2-7
v_call: TRBV7-8
cdr3_aa: ASSVTSGSYTRRAYEQY

d_call: .
j_call: TRBJ2-7
v_call: TRBV4-2
cdr3_aa: ASSQGGGREYEQY

d_call: .
j_call: TRBJ2-7
v_call: TRBV28
cdr3_aa: ASSFLGSEQY

d_call: .
j_call: TRBJ2-1
v_call: TRBV6-5
cdr3_aa: ASSYISGGPYNEQF

d_call: .
j_call: TRBJ2-4
v_call: TRBV27
cdr3_aa: ASSPLVFQVKNIQY

d_call: .
j_call: TRBJ2-1
v_call: TRBV27
cdr3_aa: ASSLSPPLPGHYNNEQF

d_call: TRBD2
j_call: TRBJ2-5
v_call: TRBV7-9
cdr3_aa: ASSLAPRSGRSQETQY

d_call: TRBD1
j_call: TRBJ2-7
v_call: TRBV12-5
cdr3_aa: ASGLLQGVSYEQY

d_call: .
j_call: TRBJ2-5
v_call: TRBV5-6
cdr3_aa: ASSSDYQETQY

d_call: TRBD2
j_call: TRBJ2-7
v_call: TRBV7-2
cdr3_aa: ASSGRTSGSHPT

d_call: .
j_call: TRBJ1-1
v_call: TRBV12-5
cdr3_aa: ASGFGGNTEAF

d_call: .
j_call: TRBJ1-2
v_call: TRBV15
cdr3_aa: ATSRKGRGYGYT

d_call: .
j_call: TRBJ2-7
v_call: TRBV11-2
cdr3_aa: ASSLDVQGYEQY

d_call: .
j_call: TRBJ1-5
v_call: TRBV19
cdr3_aa: ASSMYRASNQPQH

d_call: .
j_call: TRBJ2-3
v_call: TRBV4-1
cdr3_aa: ASSQVWTGDGQPDTQY

d_call: TRBD1
j_call: TRBJ2-7
v_call: TRBV27
cdr3_aa: ASRELPGQGAYEQY

d_call: TRBD1
j_call: TRBJ2-7
v_call: TRBV20-1
cdr3_aa: SARPDREEY

d_call: .
j_call: TRBJ1-3
v_call: TRBV7-8
cdr3_aa: ASSLDSRASSGNTIY

d_call: .
j_call: TRBJ1-2
v_call: TRBV6-5
cdr3_aa: ASSTRGRGGYT

d_call: .
j_call: TRBJ2-7
v_call: TRBV21-1
cdr3_aa: ASSPQYEQY

d_call: .
j_call: TRBJ1-2
v_call: TRBV6-5
cdr3_aa: ASRKGGDGGYT

d_call: TRBD2
j_call: TRBJ2-2
v_call: TRBV7-7
cdr3_aa: ASSFRTSGRNTGELF

d_call: .
j_call: TRBJ2-3
v_call: TRBV9
cdr3_aa: ASSAKGQTSTDTQY

d_call: TRBD1
j_call: TRBJ2-7
v_call: TRBV4-2
cdr3_aa: ASSPTRTGEGSYEQY

d_call: .
j_call: TRBJ2-3
v_call: TRBV7-9
cdr3_aa: ASSSAAGSSTDTQY

d_call: .
j_call: TRBJ2-5
v_call: TRBV25-1
cdr3_aa: ASSDIEQETQY

d_call: .
j_call: TRBJ2-7
v_call: TRBV18
cdr3_aa: ASSRDLTGLSYEQY

d_call: .
j_call: TRBJ1-1
v_call: TRBV6-5
cdr3_aa: ASNKDRNTEAF

d_call: .
j_call: TRBJ1-1
v_call: TRBV30
cdr3_aa: AWSVRGGSVTEAF

d_call: TRBD1
j_call: TRBJ2-2
v_call: TRBV27
cdr3_aa: ASSINPGQVKGELF

d_call: TRBD2
j_call: TRBJ2-3
v_call: TRBV6-5
cdr3_aa: AVERRGGDTQY

d_call: TRBD1
j_call: TRBJ2-7
v_call: TRBV4-2
cdr3_aa: ASSQDNRGHYEQY

d_call: .
j_call: TRBJ2-1
v_call: TRBV5-4
cdr3_aa: ASSPVDNEQF

d_call: TRBD1
j_call: TRBJ1-5
v_call: TRBV19
cdr3_aa: ASSVQGAQPQH

d_call: .
j_call: TRBJ2-7
v_call: TRBV14
cdr3_aa: ASSQGFMISGAYEQY

d_call: TRBD2
j_call: TRBJ2-7
v_call: TRBV14
cdr3_aa: ASSHGTSGRPSYEQY

d_call: TRBD1
j_call: TRBJ1-2
v_call: TRBV28
cdr3_aa: AVRDRVGGYT

d_call: TRBD1
j_call: TRBJ2-7
v_call: TRBV10-3
cdr3_aa: AISDRGQGDEQY

d_call: TRBD1
j_call: TRBJ2-7
v_call: TRBV7-9
cdr3_aa: ASSWDRGLREQY

d_call: .
j_call: TRBJ2-7
v_call: TRBV27
cdr3_aa: ASSSPTGVGYLEY

d_call: .
j_call: TRBJ2-3
v_call: TRBV19
cdr3_aa: ASSIWAGPGCTDTQY

d_call: TRBD1
j_call: TRBJ2-7
v_call: TRBV7-8
cdr3_aa: ASSSRQGMAYEQH

d_call: TRBD1
j_call: TRBJ2-2
v_call: TRBV28
cdr3_aa: ASSLRDRKFANTGELF

d_call: .
j_call: TRBJ2-7
v_call: TRBV29-1
cdr3_aa: SVASGETYEQY

d_call: TRBD1
j_call: TRBJ2-7
v_call: TRBV29-1
cdr3_aa: SVVRTGDTYEQY

d_call: TRBD2
j_call: TRBJ2-3
v_call: TRBV14
cdr3_aa: ASSHWDSGSPDTQY

d_call: TRBD2
j_call: TRBJ2-3
v_call: TRBV9
cdr3_aa: ASSSGLAGGADTQY

d_call: TRBD2
j_call: TRBJ2-5
v_call: TRBV7-2
cdr3_aa: ASSLRLAGVDQETQY

d_call: TRBD1
j_call: TRBJ1-1
v_call: TRBV28
cdr3_aa: ASSFGTGGLLNTEAF

d_call: TRBD2
j_call: TRBJ2-5
v_call: TRBV2
cdr3_aa: ASSDAGLAGQSQETQY

d_call: TRBD2
j_call: TRBJ2-2
v_call: TRBV4-3
cdr3_aa: ASSQEVGLAGYANTGELF

d_call: TRBD1
j_call: TRBJ2-1
v_call: TRBV10-1
cdr3_aa: ASSDPSLWTGGSYNEQF

d_call: .
j_call: TRBJ2-7
v_call: TRBV27
cdr3_aa: ASSNRRLAWHEQY